Here is one T cell receptor (beta chain) with its context. This record belongs to a study of CD8 T cells in Susac syndrome. The CDR3 is made up of 14 amino acids. V was clipped by 4 bases and J by 2 bases; unmatched bases: 7. Germline V gives CDR1 SQVTM, CDR2 ANQGSEA. Reverse transcription of about 0.5 to 1 ug RNA was carried out with random hexamers. The immunoSEQ assay covered 54 Vbeta and 13 Jbeta segments for CDR3. TCRdb re-called the immunoSEQ multiplex PCR reads through MiXCR, storing one row per CDR3 protein. The sample lists 180,000 or so distinct CDR3 sequences; roughly 96% were seen once. The multiple sclerosis control group was made up of treatment-naive patients with stable or active relapsing-remitting disease. Negative isolation was used for CD8+ and CD4+ T cells, and FACS enrichment was applied to TEMRA cells.

The sequence was collected from a human donor with multiple sclerosis. The rearrangement joins TRBV29-1 to TRBJ2-5, with 7 bases fitting TRBD1. Sequencing input: CD4+ T cells from PBMCs. The CDR3 DNA is TGCAGCGTTGTAAGCCGGGGACAGCAAGAGACCCAGTACTTC. Its translation: CSVVSRGQQETQYF.